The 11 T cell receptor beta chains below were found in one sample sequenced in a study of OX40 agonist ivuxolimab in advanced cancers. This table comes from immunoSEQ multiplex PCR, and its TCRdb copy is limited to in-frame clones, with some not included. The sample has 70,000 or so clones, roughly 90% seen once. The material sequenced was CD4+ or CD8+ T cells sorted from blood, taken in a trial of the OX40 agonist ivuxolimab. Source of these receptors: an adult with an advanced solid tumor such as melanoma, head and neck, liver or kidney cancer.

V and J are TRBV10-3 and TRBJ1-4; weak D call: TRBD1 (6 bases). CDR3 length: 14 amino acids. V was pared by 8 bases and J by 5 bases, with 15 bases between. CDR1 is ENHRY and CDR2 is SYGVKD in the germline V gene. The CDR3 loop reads CAIRGGLSNEKLFF. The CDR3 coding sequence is TGTGCCATCCGGGGGGGGCTAAGCAATGAAAAACTGTTTTTT.

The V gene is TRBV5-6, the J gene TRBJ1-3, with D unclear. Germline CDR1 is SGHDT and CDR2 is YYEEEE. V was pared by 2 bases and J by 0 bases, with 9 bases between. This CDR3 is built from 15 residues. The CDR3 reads CASSLTTASGNTIYF. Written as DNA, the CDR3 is TGTGCCAGCAGCTTAACTACAGCCTCTGGAAACACCATATATTTT. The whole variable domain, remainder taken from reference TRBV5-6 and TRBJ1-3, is DAGVTQSPTHLIKTRGQQVTLRCSPKSGHDTVSWYQQALGQGPQFIFQYYEEEERQRGNFPDRFSGHQFPNYSSELNVNALLLGDSALYLCASSLTTASGNTIYFGEGSWLTVV.

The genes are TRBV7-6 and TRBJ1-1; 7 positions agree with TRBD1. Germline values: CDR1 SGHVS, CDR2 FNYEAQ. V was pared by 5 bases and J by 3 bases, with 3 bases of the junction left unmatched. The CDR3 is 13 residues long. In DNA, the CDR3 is TGTGCCAGCAGCCCACAGGGGTACACTGAAGCTTTCTTT. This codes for CASSPQGYTEAFF.

CDR3 residues: CASSPLRGQGAQFTEAFF. CDR3 sequence (DNA): TGTGCCAGTAGTCCTCTTCGAGGACAGGGGGCCCAATTCACTGAAGCTTTCTTT. This chain links TRBV19 with TRBJ1-1; the match to TRBD1 covers 11 bases. V shed 5 bases, J shed 4 bases, and the junction held 15 bases outside the gene matches. Germline values: CDR1 LNHDA, CDR2 SQIVND (reference sequence). The CDR3 runs to 18 residues.

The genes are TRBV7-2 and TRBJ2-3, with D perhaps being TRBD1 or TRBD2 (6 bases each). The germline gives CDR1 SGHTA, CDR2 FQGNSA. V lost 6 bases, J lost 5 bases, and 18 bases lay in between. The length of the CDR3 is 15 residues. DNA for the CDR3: TGTGCCAGCAGACGGACGGGGGCCGGGGGAGATACGCAGTATTTT. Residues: CASRRTGAGGDTQYF.

CDR3 loop: CASSSGTAYTGELFF. CDR3 sequence (DNA): TGTGCCAGCAGTTCTGGGACAGCCTACACCGGGGAGCTGTTTTTT. The chain employs TRBV6-5 and TRBJ2-2, with 7 positions matching TRBD1. This CDR3 comprises 15 residues. The V gene end was trimmed by 4 bases and the J gene end by 3 bases; junction bases not matched to a gene: 5. Germline CDR1 MNHEY, CDR2 SVGAGI.

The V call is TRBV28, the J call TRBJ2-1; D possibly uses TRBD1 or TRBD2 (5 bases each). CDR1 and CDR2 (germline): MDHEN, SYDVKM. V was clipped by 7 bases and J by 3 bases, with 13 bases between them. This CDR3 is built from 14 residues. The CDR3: CASTPGADYNEQFF. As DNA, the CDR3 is TGTGCCAGCACCCCCGGGGCAGACTACAATGAGCAGTTCTTC.

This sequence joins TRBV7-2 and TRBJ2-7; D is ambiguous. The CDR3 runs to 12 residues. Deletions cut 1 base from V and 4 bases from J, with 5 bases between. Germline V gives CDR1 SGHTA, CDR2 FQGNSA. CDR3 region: CASSLVGYEQYF. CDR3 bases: TGTGCCAGCAGCTTAGTAGGATACGAGCAGTACTTC.

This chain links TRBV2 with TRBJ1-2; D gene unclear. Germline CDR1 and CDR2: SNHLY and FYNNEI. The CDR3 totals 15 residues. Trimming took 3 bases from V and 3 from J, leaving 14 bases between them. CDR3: CASSDAVGPYYGYTF. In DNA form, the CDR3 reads TGTGCCAGCAGTGATGCGGTAGGACCCTACTATGGCTACACCTTC.

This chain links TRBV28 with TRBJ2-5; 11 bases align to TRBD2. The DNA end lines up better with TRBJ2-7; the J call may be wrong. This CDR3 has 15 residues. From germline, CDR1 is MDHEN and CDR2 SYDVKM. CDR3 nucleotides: TGTGCCAGCACCCCAAGCGGGACTAGCGGTTACGAGCAGTACTTC. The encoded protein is CASTPSGTSGYEQYF.

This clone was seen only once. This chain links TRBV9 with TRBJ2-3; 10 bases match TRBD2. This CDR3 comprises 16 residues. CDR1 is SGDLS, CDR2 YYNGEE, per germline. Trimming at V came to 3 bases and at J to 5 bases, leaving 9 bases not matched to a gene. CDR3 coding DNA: TGTGCCAGCAGCGGTTGGAGCGGGGGGGCCGGAGATACGCAGTATTTT. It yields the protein CASSGWSGGAGDTQYF.